A selection of T cell receptor beta chains follows, all from one sample in a study of shared clonotypes between healthy human individuals. Sequenced by immunoSEQ multiplex PCR; TCRdb stores in-frame clones only, minus some. The sample yields more than 2 million clones, approximately 92% seen once. Sequencing input: naive CD8+ T cells from PBMCs. These receptors originate from a man younger than 35 in good health. Some clones in this sample may be carry-over from other donors' samples. Both conserved end residues are trimmed from each CDR3.

v_call,cdr3_aa
TRBV7-9,ASSLGSADTQY
TRBV7-2,ASSYHPGIAVNEQF
TRBV30,AWTPRAGFSNEQF
TRBV29-1,SVDVIRQPNTTDTQY
TRBV10-3,AISEGSGGAGGPRGEQY
TRBV7-9,ASSLKTVAGLAGYNEQF
TRBV29-1,SVEALGLASYNEQF
TRBV7-9,ASSLAGSGRAQDTQY
TRBV19,ASSMGVAGAGELF
TRBV27,ASSFQGRNQPQH
TRBV9,ASSPSDSGNTIY
TRBV11-2,ASSPRGRFYEKLF
TRBV29-1,SVDGGRSYNEQF
TRBV19,ASSNRDRGPGELF
TRBV27,ASKNRENTEAF
TRBV28,ASSPGPGQGAGNQPQH
TRBV9,ASSVENVPDEQY
TRBV10-3,AISETYVGYGYT
TRBV28,ASSPPGGERAGELF
TRBV4-3,ASSQDESITDTQY
TRBV11-2,ASSPLLGQAMNTEAF
TRBV4-3,ASSQDPRRRSLAKNIQY
TRBV10-3,AIKGIQGADGYT